This T cell receptor beta chain is drawn from a study of blood T cell repertoires in COVID-19. Looking at the study overall: There were acute and convalescent COVID-19 samples, and they came from the United States, Italy and Spain. The cDNA or gDNA used as material had been derived from T cells, B-cell-depleted T cells, or PBMCs.

Germline loops: CDR1 SEHNR, CDR2 FQNEAQ (reference sequence). The V gene lost 1 base and the J gene lost 8 bases, with 18 bases spanning the gap. The CDR3 is 16 amino acids. Under the authors' procedure: Nucleated cell number was recorded as an estimate derived from reference gene primer amplification. Method: immunoSEQ multiplex PCR; TCRdb's copy keeps in-frame clones and lacks some. V, J and clone size derive from that table, while D and trimming were established from the DNA sequence. The sample records about 100,000 clones, 87% being singletons. The sequenced material came from peripheral blood. The rearrangement joins TRBV7-9 to TRBJ2-1, with a possible D match to TRBD2 (7 bases). This TCR came from a man aged 50 or older with acute or convalescent COVID-19. The CDR3 reads CASSLGGGRANYEQFF. CDR3 bases: TGTGCCAGCAGCTTAGGAGGGGGGAGGGCCAACTATGAGCAGTTCTTC.